Each of the 18 T cell receptor beta chains below was sequenced from the same sample in a study of regulatory T cells in long-lasting Graves disease. Time point here: newly diagnosed GD, antithyroid drugs for less than 3 months. The TCR library was made from RNA extracted from PBMCs. Construction of the TCR beta libraries employed iRepertoire HTBI primers in conjunction with Arm-PCR of CDR3 regions. TCRdb used MiXCR to reprocess the multiplex PCR reads, holding one entry per CDR3 protein. Counted here are about 220,000 distinct CDR3 sequences, roughly a fifth occurring once; the ten biggest clones make up approximately 12%. A further study also used this sample, focusing on T cells in Graves' hyperthyroidism and ophthalmopathy.

The material sequenced was peripheral blood mononuclear cells (PBMCs), taken at new diagnosis, from a patient treated with antithyroid drugs. The receptors were sampled from a young woman with Graves disease.

This clonotype appeared many times. This may be a read error, as it is one base from a much larger clone. V gene TRBV24-1 combines with J gene TRBJ1-2, with 10 bases aligning to TRBD1. The CDR3 runs 14 residues. Per germline, CDR1 KGHDR and CDR2 SFDVKD. The CDR3 DNA reads as TGTGCCACCAATGATCGGGACAGGGGCTATGGCTACACCTTC. Protein product: CATNDRDRGYGYTF.

This clonotype was counted ten times or more. This chain joins TRBV5-1 and TRBJ2-7; possible D gene TRBD2, 6 bases. The V end was cut by 0 bases, the J end by 2 bases, with 9 bases between. This CDR3 is built from 14 residues. Germline V gives CDR1 SGHRS, CDR2 YFSETQ. CDR3 sequence reads: CASSLVSGAYEQYF. CDR3 nucleotides: TGCGCCAGCAGCTTGGTTTCGGGGGCCTACGAGCAGTACTTC. Complete variable domain (other parts from reference TRBV5-1 and TRBJ2-7): KAGVTQTPRYLIKTRGQQVTLSCSPISGHRSVSWYQQTPGQGLQFLFEYFSETQRNKGNFPGRFSGRQFSNSRSEMNVSTLELGDSALYLCASSLVSGAYEQYFGPGTRLTVT.

This clonotype has a count of ten or more. The V gene is TRBV3-1, the J gene TRBJ2-7, with D perhaps matching TRBD1 or TRBD2 (5 bases each). Germline loops: CDR1 LGHDT, CDR2 YNNKEL (reference sequence). The V gene lost 1 base and the J gene lost 6 bases, with 13 bases spanning the gap. This CDR3 has 14 amino acids. The CDR3: CASSQAAGTVEQYF. In DNA form, the CDR3 reads TGTGCCAGCAGCCAAGCCGCCGGGACGGTCGAGCAGTACTTC.

This clonotype was detected ten times or more. CDR3 DNA: TGTGCCAGCAGCTTAACAGGGACGGTCGAATATGGCTACACCTTC. It specifies CASSLTGTVEYGYTF. The chain joins TRBV7-3 to TRBJ1-2; D might be TRBD1 (5 bases). The germline CDR1 and CDR2 sequences are SGHTA and FQGTGA. The CDR3 contains 15 residues. V was trimmed by 0 bases and J by 5 bases, leaving 13 bases between them.

This clonotype was observed many times. The CDR3 sequence is CASSPEDRVDGYTF. The CDR3 region has the DNA TGTGCCAGCTCACCCGAGGACCGGGTTGATGGCTACACCTTC. J is TRBJ1-2 and V is TRBV18; D remains ambiguous. This CDR3 is built from 14 residues. V lost 3 bases and J 6 bases, leaving 14 bases between the germline ends. The germline CDR1 and CDR2 sequences are KGHSH and LQKENI.

This clonotype was counted ten times or more. V and J are TRBV6-1 and TRBJ2-7; 10 bases map to TRBD1. Germline trimming cut 10 bases from V and 5 bases from J; bases unmatched to any gene: 11. This CDR3 spans 14 amino acids. Germline V gene lookup returns CDR1 MNHNS and CDR2 SASEGT. The CDR3 protein is CATLDRGKGNEQYF. The DNA of the CDR3 is TGTGCCACCCTGGACAGGGGGAAAGGTAACGAGCAGTACTTC.

Ten or more counts support this clonotype. The rearrangement joins TRBV27 to TRBJ1-1, with D tentatively TRBD1 (6 bases). The CDR3 covers 17 residues. From germline, CDR1 is MNHEY and CDR2 SMNVEV (reference sequence). Trimming removed 10 bases from V and 5 bases from J, with 29 bases in between. The DNA for the CDR3 is TGTGCCATAAATCCCGTCGGGGGGCGGTTGTCGGGGACTGAAGCTTTCTTT. Its protein product is CAINPVGGRLSGTEAFF.

J is TRBJ2-5 and V is TRBV2, with 14 positions matching TRBD2. The end of the DNA aligns better with TRBJ2-1, so the J call may be wrong. This CDR3 has 16 amino acids. Germline values: CDR1 SNHLY, CDR2 FYNNEI. CDR3 nucleotides: TGTGCCAGCAGTCGACAGGGACTAGCGGGAGCCAATGAGCAGTTCTTC. It encodes CASSRQGLAGANEQFF.

In its sample, this clonotype was seen many times. This sequence joins TRBV11-2 and TRBJ1-1; D remains ambiguous. Germline loops: CDR1 SGHAT, CDR2 FQNNGV. V shed 4 bases and J shed 4 bases, with 10 bases lying between them. The CDR3 spans 13 residues. CDR3 DNA sequence: TGTGCCAGCAGCTCGTTGCGGTCCACTGAAGCTTTCTTT. Translated: CASSSLRSTEAFF.

In this sample, this clonotype turned up once. This could be a read error, since a much larger clone is one nucleotide away. This rearrangement joins TRBV28 to TRBJ2-3, with D possibly being TRBD1 (8 bases). V lost 7 bases and J lost 5, with 25 bases in between. Germline V gene data show CDR1 as MDHEN and CDR2 as SYDVKM. The CDR3 length is 17 residues. The CDR3 here is CASIFYPPGGGGDTQYF. The CDR3 DNA follows: TGTGCCAGCATTTTTTACCCACCAGGGGGCGGGGGAGATACGCAGTATTTT.

This clonotype has a count of ten or more. The rearrangement joins TRBV18 to TRBJ2-2; possibly TRBD1 for D (5 bases). Germline CDR1 KGHSH, CDR2 LQKENI. Trimming removed 2 bases from V and 4 bases from J, with 14 bases in between. This CDR3 comprises 16 residues. CDR3 coding DNA: TGTGCCAGCTCACCATCAGGGTCGAAAAGCACCGGGGAGCTGTTTTTT. As protein: CASSPSGSKSTGELFF.

This clonotype was counted between two and nine times. This sequence joins TRBV9 and TRBJ2-1, with 7 bases fitting TRBD1. The germline CDR1 and CDR2 sequences are SGDLS and YYNGEE. The V segment lost 2 bases and the J segment 5 bases; nucleotides outside the gene matches: 7. The length of the CDR3 is 15 residues. The chain's CDR3 is CASSVTDRTDNEQFF. CDR3 nucleotide sequence: TGTGCCAGCAGCGTTACGGACAGGACGGACAATGAGCAGTTCTTC.

The rearrangement joins TRBV20-1 to TRBJ2-5; D not certain. Deletions cut 2 bases from V and 2 bases from J, with 15 bases between. The CDR3 is 15 residues long. Germline CDR1 reads DFQATT; CDR2 reads SNEGSKA (reference sequence). CDR3: CSARPTADVQETQYF. The CDR3 DNA reads TGCAGTGCTAGACCGACGGCGGATGTGCAAGAGACCCAGTACTTC.

This clonotype came up many times. The chain links TRBV10-3 to TRBJ2-1, with no clear D. V lost 3 bases, J lost 1 base, and 10 bases lay in between. CDR3 length: 15 residues. Germline-derived CDR1 and CDR2 are ENHRY and SYGVKD. CDR3 coding DNA: TGTGCCATCAGTGACCAGCTGGGTTCCTACAATGAGCAGTTCTTC. Translation: CAISDQLGSYNEQFF.

This clonotype was counted many times. The V and J genes are TRBV12-3 or TRBV12-4 and TRBJ1-5; TRBD1 matches at 7 bases. V trimming: 9 bases; J trimming: 4 bases; junction bases outside the gene matches: 6. The CDR3 is made up of 13 amino acids. CDR3 nucleotides: TGTGCCAGTAGGGACAGCAGAAATCAGCCCCAGCATTTT. Translation: CASRDSRNQPQHF.

Turning to this clonotype: A much bigger clone sits one base away, suggesting this may be a read error. V gene TRBV6-1 combines with J gene TRBJ1-4; D is ambiguous. The CDR3 runs 17 residues. Trimming took off 6 bases at V and 7 bases at J, with 24 bases between the two ends. Germline lookup yields CDR1 MNHNS and CDR2 SASEGT. CDR3 amino acids: CASRFLHHGLKGEKLFF. DNA of the CDR3: TGTGCCAGCAGGTTCCTCCATCACGGGCTAAAAGGTGAAAAACTGTTTTTT.

The DNA of the CDR3 is TGTGCCACCACGTTGGATGACGGAAACACCATATATTTT. This sequence encodes CATTLDDGNTIYF. The chain uses TRBV2 and TRBJ1-3; D is undetermined. The germline V gene has CDR1 SNHLY and CDR2 FYNNEI. This CDR3 comprises 13 residues. V was cut by 10 bases and J by 4 bases, with 14 bases left in between.

This clonotype was seen many times. CDR3 sequence reads: CSARAWGTDQETQYF. As DNA, the CDR3 is TGCAGTGCTAGAGCATGGGGGACAGACCAAGAGACCCAGTACTTC. The gene calls are TRBV20-1 and TRBJ2-5, with 7 bases that match TRBD1. The ends lost 1 base at V and 0 bases at J; junction bases unmatched: 5. The CDR3 extends over 15 amino acids. In germline, CDR1 is DFQATT, CDR2 SNEGSKA (reference sequence).